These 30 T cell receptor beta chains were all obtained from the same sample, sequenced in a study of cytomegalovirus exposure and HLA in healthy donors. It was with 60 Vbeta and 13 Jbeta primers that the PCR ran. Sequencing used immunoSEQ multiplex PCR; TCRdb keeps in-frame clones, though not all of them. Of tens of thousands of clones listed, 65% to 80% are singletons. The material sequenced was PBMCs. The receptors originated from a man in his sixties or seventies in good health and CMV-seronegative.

CDR3 nucleotides: TGCAGCGTGGCGGGACTAGCGGGATTTCACACCTACAATGAGCAGTTCTTC. This codes for CSVAGLAGFHTYNEQFF. The chain uses TRBV29-1 and TRBJ2-1; TRBD2 agrees at 13 bases. Germline V gene lookup returns CDR1 SQVTM and CDR2 ANQGSEA. The CDR3 extends over 17 amino acids. Unmatched junction bases numbered 10, after V lost 6 bases and J lost 2 bases.

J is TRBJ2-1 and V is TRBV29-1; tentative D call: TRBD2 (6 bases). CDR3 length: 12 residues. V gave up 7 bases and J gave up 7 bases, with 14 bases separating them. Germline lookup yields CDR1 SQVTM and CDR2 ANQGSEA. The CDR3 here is CSGRDFPNEQFF. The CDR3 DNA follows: TGCAGCGGACGGGACTTCCCGAATGAGCAGTTCTTC.

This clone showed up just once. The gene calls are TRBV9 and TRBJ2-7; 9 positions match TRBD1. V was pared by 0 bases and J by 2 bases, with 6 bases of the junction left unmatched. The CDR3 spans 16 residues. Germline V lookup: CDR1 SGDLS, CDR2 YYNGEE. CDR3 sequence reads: CASSVAAGQGTYEQYF. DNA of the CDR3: TGTGCCAGCAGCGTAGCTGCGGGACAGGGAACCTACGAGCAGTACTTC.

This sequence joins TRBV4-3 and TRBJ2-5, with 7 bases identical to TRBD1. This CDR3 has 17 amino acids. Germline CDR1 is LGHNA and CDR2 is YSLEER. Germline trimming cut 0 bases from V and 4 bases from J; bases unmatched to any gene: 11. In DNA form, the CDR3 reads TGCGCCAGCAGCCAAGACAGGACAGGTTGGGGACCAGAGACCCAGTACTTC. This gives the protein CASSQDRTGWGPETQYF.

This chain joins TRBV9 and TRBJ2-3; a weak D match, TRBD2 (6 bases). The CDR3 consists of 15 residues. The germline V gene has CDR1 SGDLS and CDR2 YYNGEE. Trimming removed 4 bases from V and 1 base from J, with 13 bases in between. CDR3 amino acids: CASSTGTLRTDTQYF. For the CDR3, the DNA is TGTGCCAGCAGCACCGGGACTCTACGCACAGATACGCAGTATTTT.

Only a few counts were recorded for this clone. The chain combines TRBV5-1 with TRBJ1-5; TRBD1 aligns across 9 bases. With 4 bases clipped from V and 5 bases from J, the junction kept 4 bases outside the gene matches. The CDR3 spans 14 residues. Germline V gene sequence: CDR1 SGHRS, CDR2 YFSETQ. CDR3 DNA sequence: TGCGCCAGCAGCCCCGGGACAGGGTATCAGCCCCAGCATTTT. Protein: CASSPGTGYQPQHF.

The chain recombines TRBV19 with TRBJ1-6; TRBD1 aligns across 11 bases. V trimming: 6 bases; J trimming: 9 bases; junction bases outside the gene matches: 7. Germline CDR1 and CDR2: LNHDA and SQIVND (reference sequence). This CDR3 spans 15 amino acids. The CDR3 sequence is CASRPPGQGASPLHF. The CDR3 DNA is TGTGCCAGTAGACCCCCCGGACAGGGGGCTTCACCCCTCCACTTT.

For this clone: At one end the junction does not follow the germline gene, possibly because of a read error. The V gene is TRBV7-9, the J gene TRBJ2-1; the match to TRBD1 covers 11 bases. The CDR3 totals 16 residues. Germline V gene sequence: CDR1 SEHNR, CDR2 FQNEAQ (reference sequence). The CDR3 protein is CSSSLGRTGGGDEQFF. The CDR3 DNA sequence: TGTTCCAGCAGCTTAGGAAGGACAGGGGGCGGAGATGAGCAGTTCTTC.

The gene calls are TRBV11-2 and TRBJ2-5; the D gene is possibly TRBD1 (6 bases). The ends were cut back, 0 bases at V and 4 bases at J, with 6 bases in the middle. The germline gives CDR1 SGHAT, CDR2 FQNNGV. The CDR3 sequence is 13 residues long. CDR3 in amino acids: CASSLDRGETQYF. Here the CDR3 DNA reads TGTGCCAGCAGCTTAGACAGGGGAGAGACCCAGTACTTC. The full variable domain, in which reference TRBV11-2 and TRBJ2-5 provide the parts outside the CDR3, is EAGVAQSPRYKIIEKRQSVAFWCNPISGHATLYWYQQILGQGPKLLIQFQNNGVVDDSQLPKDRFSAERLKGVDSTLKIQPAKLEDSAVYLCASSLDRGETQYFGPGTRLLVL.

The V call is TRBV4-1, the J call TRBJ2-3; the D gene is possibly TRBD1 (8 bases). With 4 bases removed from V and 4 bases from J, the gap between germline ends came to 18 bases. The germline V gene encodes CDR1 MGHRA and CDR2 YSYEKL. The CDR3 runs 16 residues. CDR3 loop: CASSRSGQGGPDTQYF. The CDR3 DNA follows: TGCGCCAGCAGCCGCTCCGGACAGGGAGGGCCAGATACGCAGTATTTT.

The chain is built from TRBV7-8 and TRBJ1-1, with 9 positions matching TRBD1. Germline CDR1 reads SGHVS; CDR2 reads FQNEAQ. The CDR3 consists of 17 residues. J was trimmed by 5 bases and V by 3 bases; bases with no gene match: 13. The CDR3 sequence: CASSLRSPRDRATEAFF. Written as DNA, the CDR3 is TGTGCCAGCAGCTTGAGATCCCCACGGGACAGGGCGACTGAAGCTTTCTTT. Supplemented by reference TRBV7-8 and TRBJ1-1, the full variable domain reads GAGVSQSPRYKVAKRGQDVALRCDPISGHVSLFWYQQALGQGPEFLTYFQNEAQLDKSGLPSDRFFAERPEGSVSTLKIQRTQQEDSAVYLCASSLRSPRDRATEAFFGQGTRLTVV.

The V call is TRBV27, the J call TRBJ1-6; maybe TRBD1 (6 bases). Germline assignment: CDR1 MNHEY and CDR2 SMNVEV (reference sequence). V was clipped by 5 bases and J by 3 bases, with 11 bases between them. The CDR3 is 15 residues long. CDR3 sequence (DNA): TGTGCCAGCAGTGCGTGGACAGACTATAATTCACCCCTCCACTTT. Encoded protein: CASSAWTDYNSPLHF.

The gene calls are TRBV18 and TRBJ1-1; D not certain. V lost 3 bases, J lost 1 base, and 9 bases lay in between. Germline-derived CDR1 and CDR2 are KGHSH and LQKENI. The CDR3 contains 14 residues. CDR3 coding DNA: TGTGCCAGCTCACCGACTTTCGGGAACACTGAAGCTTTCTTT. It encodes CASSPTFGNTEAFF.

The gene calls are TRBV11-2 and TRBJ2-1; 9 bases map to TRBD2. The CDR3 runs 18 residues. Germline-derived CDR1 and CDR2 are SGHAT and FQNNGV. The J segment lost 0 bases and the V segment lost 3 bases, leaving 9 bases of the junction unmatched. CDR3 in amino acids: CASSFLTSGEVSYNEQFF. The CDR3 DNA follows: TGTGCCAGCAGCTTCCTGACTAGCGGTGAGGTCTCCTACAATGAGCAGTTCTTC. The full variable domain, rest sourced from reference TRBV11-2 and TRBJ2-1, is EAGVAQSPRYKIIEKRQSVAFWCNPISGHATLYWYQQILGQGPKLLIQFQNNGVVDDSQLPKDRFSAERLKGVDSTLKIQPAKLEDSAVYLCASSFLTSGEVSYNEQFFGPGTRLTVL.

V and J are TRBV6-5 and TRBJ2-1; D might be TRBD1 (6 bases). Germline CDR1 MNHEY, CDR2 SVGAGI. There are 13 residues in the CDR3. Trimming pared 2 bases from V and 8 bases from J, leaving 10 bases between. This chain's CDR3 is CASSYGQIHEQFF. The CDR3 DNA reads TGTGCCAGCAGTTACGGACAGATCCATGAGCAGTTCTTC.

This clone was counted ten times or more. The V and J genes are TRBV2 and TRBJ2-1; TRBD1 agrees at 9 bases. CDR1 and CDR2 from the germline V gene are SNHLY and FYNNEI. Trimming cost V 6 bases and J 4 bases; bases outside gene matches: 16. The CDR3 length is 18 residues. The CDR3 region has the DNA TGTGCCAGCAGCTCGGGACAGGGTTTTTCGGCACCATACAATGAGCAGTTCTTC. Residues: CASSSGQGFSAPYNEQFF. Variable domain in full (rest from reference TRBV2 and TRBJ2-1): EPEVTQTPSHQVTQMGQEVILRCVPISNHLYFYWYRQILGQKVEFLVSFYNNEISEKSEIFDDQFSVERPDGSNFTLKIRSTKLEDSAMYFCASSSGQGFSAPYNEQFFGPGTRLTVL.

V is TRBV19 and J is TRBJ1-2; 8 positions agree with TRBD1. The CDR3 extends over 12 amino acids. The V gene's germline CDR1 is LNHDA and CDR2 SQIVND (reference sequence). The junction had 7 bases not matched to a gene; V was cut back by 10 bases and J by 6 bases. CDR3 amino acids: CATRRGQNGYTF. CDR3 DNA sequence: TGTGCCACGCGCAGGGGGCAGAATGGCTACACCTTC.

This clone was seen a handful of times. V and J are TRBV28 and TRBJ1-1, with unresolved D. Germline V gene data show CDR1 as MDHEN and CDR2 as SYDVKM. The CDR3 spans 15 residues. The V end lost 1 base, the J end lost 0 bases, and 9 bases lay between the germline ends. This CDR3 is CASSLLNSLNTEAFF. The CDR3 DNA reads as TGTGCCAGCAGTTTATTGAACAGTCTGAACACTGAAGCTTTCTTT.

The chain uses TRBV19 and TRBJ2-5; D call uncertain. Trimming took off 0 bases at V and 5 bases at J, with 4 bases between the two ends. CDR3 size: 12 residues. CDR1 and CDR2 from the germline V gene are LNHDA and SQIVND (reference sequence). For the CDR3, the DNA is TGTGCCAGTAGTATAGACGGGGAGACCCAGTACTTC. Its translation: CASSIDGETQYF.

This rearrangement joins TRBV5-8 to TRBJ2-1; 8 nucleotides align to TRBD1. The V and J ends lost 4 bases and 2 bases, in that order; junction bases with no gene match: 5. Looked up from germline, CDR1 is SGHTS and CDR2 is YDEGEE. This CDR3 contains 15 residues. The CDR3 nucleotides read TGTGCCAGCAGCCCCAGGGGGCGCCCCTACAATGAGCAGTTCTTC. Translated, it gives CASSPRGRPYNEQFF.

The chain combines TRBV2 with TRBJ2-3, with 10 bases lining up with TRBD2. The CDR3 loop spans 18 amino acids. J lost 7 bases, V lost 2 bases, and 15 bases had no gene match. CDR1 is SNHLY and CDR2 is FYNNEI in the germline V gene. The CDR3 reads CASSESGASGSGRNTQYF. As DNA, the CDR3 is TGTGCCAGCAGTGAATCCGGGGCTAGCGGGAGTGGTAGGAATACGCAGTATTTT.

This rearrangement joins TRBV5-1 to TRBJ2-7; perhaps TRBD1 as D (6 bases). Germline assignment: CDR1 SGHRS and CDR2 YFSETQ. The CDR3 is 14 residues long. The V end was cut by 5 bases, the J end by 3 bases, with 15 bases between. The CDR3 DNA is TGCGCCAGCAGGTTCACACAGGGCGGCTACGAGCAGTACTTC. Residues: CASRFTQGGYEQYF.

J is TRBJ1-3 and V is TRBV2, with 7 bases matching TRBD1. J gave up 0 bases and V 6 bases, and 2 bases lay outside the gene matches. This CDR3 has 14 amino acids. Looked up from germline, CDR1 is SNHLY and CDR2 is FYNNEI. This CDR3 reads CASSAGGSGNTIYF. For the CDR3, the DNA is TGTGCCAGCAGCGCAGGGGGCTCTGGAAACACCATATATTTT.

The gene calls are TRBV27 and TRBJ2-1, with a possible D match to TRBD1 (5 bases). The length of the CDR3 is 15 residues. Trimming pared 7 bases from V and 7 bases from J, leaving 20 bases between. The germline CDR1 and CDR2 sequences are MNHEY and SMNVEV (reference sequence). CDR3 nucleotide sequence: TGTGCCAGCACCTCCGGTGGGGCAGGTAAGAATGAGCAGTTCTTC. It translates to CASTSGGAGKNEQFF.

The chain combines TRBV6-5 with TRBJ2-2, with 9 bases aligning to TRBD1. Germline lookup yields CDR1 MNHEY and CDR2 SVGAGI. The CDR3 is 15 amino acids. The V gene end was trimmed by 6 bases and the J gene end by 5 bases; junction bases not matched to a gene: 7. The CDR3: CASSQTGGVTGELFF. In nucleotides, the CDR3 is TGTGCCAGCAGCCAGACAGGGGGAGTGACCGGGGAGCTGTTTTTT.

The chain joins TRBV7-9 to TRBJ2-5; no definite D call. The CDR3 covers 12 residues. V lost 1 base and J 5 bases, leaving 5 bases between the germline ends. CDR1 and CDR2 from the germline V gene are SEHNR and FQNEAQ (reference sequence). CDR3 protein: CASSLDSETQYF. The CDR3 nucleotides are TGTGCCAGCAGCTTAGATAGCGAGACCCAGTACTTC.

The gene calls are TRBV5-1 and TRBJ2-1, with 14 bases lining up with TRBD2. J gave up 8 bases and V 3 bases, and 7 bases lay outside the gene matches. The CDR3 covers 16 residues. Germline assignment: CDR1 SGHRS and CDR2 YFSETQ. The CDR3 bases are TGCGCCAGCAGCTCACTAGGGACTAGCGGGAGTGATGAGCAGTTCTTC. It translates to CASSSLGTSGSDEQFF.

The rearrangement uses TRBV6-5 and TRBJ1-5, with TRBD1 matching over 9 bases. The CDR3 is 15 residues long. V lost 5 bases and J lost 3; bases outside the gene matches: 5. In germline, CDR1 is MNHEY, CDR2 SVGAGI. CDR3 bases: TGTGCCAGCAGTACGGACAGGGGAGACAATCAGCCCCAGCATTTT. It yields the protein CASSTDRGDNQPQHF.

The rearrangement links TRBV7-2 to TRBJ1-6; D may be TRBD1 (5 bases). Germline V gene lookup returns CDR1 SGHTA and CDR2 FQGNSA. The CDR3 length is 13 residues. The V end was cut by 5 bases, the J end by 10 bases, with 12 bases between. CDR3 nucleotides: TGTGCCAGCAGCGTGGGGGGACCGTCACCCCTCCACTTT. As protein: CASSVGGPSPLHF.

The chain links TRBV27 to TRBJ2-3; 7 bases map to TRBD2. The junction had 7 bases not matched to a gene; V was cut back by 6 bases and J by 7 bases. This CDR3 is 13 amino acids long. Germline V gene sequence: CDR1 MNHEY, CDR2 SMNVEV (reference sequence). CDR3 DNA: TGTGCCAGCAGCCCTTTGGGGACTAATACGCAGTATTTT. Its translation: CASSPLGTNTQYF.